A single T cell receptor beta chain is shown here with its context. The sample belongs to a study of blood T cell repertoires in COVID-19. Study as a whole: Acute-phase and convalescent COVID-19 samples originated in the United States, Italy and Spain. Sources were T cells, B-cell-depleted T cells, or PBMCs; the material itself was cDNA or gDNA.

J was trimmed by 4 bases and V by 0 bases; bases with no gene match: 5. The CDR3 extends over 16 amino acids. Looked up from germline, CDR1 is MGHRA and CDR2 is YSYEKL. Original processing notes: Reference gene primer amplification yielded estimated nucleated cell counts. Assay used: immunoSEQ multiplex PCR; TCRdb lists only in-frame clones, some missing. The V and J calls and the clone size are those of that table, but D and trimming were determined from the DNA. The data contain some 200,000 clones, 75% to 85% of them seen just once; the ten biggest clones take up roughly 1.4%. Sequenced input: peripheral blood. This TCR was recovered from a woman aged 40 to 50 who had recovered from COVID-19. The chain carries TRBV4-1 and TRBJ2-1; TRBD2 matches 8 bases. Here the CDR3 DNA reads TGCGCCAGCAGCCAAGATCTACTAGCGGAGTACAATGAGCAGTTCTTC. This sequence encodes CASSQDLLAEYNEQFF.